What follows are 8 T cell receptor beta chains derived from one specimen sequenced in a study of blood T cell repertoires in COVID-19. Sequencing was performed with immunoSEQ multiplex PCR; in TCRdb, only in-frame clones are kept and a portion is missing. This table holds 36,000 or so clones, 70% to 90% found once. The sample consisted of peripheral blood. The receptors were sampled from a woman in her 70s with active COVID-19.

V is TRBV5-1 and J is TRBJ2-1, with 10 bases matching TRBD1. Germline assignment: CDR1 SGHRS and CDR2 YFSETQ. CDR3 length: 16 amino acids. J lost 4 bases, V lost 4 bases, and 8 bases had no gene match. CDR3 sequence reads: CASSPPRTGGYNEQFF. Here the CDR3 DNA reads TGCGCCAGCAGCCCCCCGCGGACAGGGGGATACAATGAGCAGTTCTTC.

This chain joins TRBV5-1 and TRBJ1-1; D may be TRBD1 (5 bases). CDR3 size: 14 residues. V dropped 0 bases and J dropped 0 bases, with 6 bases sitting between them. The V gene's germline CDR1 is SGHRS and CDR2 YFSETQ. This CDR3 is CASSLGTLNTEAFF. CDR3 nucleotide sequence: TGCGCCAGCAGCTTGGGGACACTGAACACTGAAGCTTTCTTT.

The CDR3 DNA sequence: TGTGCCAGCAGGCTACTAGCGGGGGGGTCCTACAATGAGCAGTTCTTC. Protein sequence: CASRLLAGGSYNEQFF. The V gene is TRBV13, the J gene TRBJ2-1; 13 nucleotides line up with TRBD2. The germline gives CDR1 PRHDT, CDR2 FYEKMQ (reference sequence). Germline trimming cut 6 bases from V and 1 base from J; bases unmatched to any gene: 3. The length of the CDR3 is 16 residues.

CDR3 region: CASSIIGNTGELFF. The CDR3 nucleotides are TGTGCCAGTAGTATTATCGGTAACACCGGGGAGCTGTTTTTT. V and J are TRBV19 and TRBJ2-2; D remains unclear. The CDR3 is made up of 14 amino acids. From germline, CDR1 is LNHDA and CDR2 SQIVND (reference sequence). Deletions cut 3 bases from V and 2 bases from J, with 7 bases between.

V usage is TRBV5-4 and J usage is TRBJ2-2; 9 bases fit TRBD1. Germline-derived CDR1 and CDR2 are SGHNT and YYREEE (reference sequence). This CDR3 has 17 residues. Losses at the gene ends were 0 bases for V and 4 bases for J; bases not matched to a gene: 7. The CDR3 nucleotides are TGTGCCAGCAGCTTGGAGTTACAGGGGGCGGGCACCGGGGAGCTGTTTTTT. It codes for CASSLELQGAGTGELFF.

This rearrangement joins TRBV7-9 to TRBJ2-7, with TRBD1 matching 7 bases. Losses at the gene ends were 4 bases for V and 0 bases for J; bases not matched to a gene: 3. Germline lookup yields CDR1 SEHNR and CDR2 FQNEAQ (reference sequence). The length of the CDR3 is 14 residues. The CDR3 reads CASSSTGSSYEQYF. The CDR3 bases are TGTGCCAGCAGCTCGACAGGGAGCTCCTACGAGCAGTACTTC. Full variable domain (rest looked up from reference TRBV7-9 and TRBJ2-7): DTGVSQNPRHKITKRGQNVTFRCDPISEHNRLYWYRQTLGQGPEFLTYFQNEAQLEKSRLLSDRFSAERPKGSFSTLEIQRTEQGDSAMYLCASSSTGSSYEQYFGPGTRLTVT.

The rearrangement links TRBV7-2 to TRBJ2-7; TRBD1 matches at 8 bases. Germline loops: CDR1 SGHTA, CDR2 FQGNSA. The V segment lost 4 bases and the J segment 4 bases; nucleotides outside the gene matches: 12. There are 16 residues in the CDR3. CDR3 coding DNA: TGTGCCAGCAGCTCCCGTGGACAGGGAAATAGGTACGAGCAGTACTTC. Translated: CASSSRGQGNRYEQYF.

The chain employs TRBV6-2 or TRBV6-3 and TRBJ1-1, with D possibly matching TRBD1 (6 bases). Germline CDR1 reads MNHEY; CDR2 reads SVGEGT. With 6 bases removed from V and 2 bases from J, the gap between germline ends came to 19 bases. The CDR3 sequence is 16 residues long. The CDR3 sequence: CASSPEQGPLNTEAFF. DNA for the CDR3: TGTGCCAGCAGCCCTGAGCAGGGGCCATTAAACACTGAAGCTTTCTTT.